The present TCR beta chain was sequenced within a study of molecular identifiers for immune sequencing clone quantification. Study conclusions and caveats: Whereas naive cells kept under 1% of molecules in clones above 20 RNA copies, such clones held over 97% in effectors.

Bulk TCR libraries were made with methods that had been previously described and with listed TCR primers. MiXCR was run by TCRdb on the PCR reads, yielding one entry per CDR3 protein. The sample holds over 600,000 distinct CDR3 sequences, about 20% seen once. This clonotype was seen ten or more times. Antigen specificity is unknown. There are 15 residues in the CDR3. V gave up 4 bases and J gave up 0 bases; unmatched junction bases: 5. The germline V gene has CDR1 MNHEY and CDR2 SVGEGT. The chain has TRBV6-2 or TRBV6-3 and TRBJ2-7, with TRBD1 matching over 8 bases. The sequenced material came from naive CD8+ T cells from blood, with Jurkat cell RNA spiked in. The subset: FACS-sorted CD8+CD4-CCR7+CD45RA+ naive T cells. This receptor was taken from a human donor in good health. Some libraries in this study had Jurkat cell RNA spiked in. CDR3 coding DNA: TGTGCCAGCAGTTCAACAGGGGGAGGCTCCTACGAGCAGTACTTC. Protein: CASSSTGGGSYEQYF.